The 8 T cell receptor beta chains given below trace back to one sample, sequenced in a study of human T cells and chemical hapten exposure. TCRdb called the RACE reads again in MiXCR, with one record for every CDR3 protein. Among about 80,000 distinct CDR3 sequences listed, 14% were seen once. Time point specified: pre-sensitization, week 0. As for treatment: therapeutic diphenylcyclopropenone sensitization with weekly scalp DPC. Sequencing was performed on whole blood, taken in connection with sensitization to the hapten diphenylcyclopropenone (DPC). Every receptor here comes from a woman aged 45-65 years with alopecia areata. Some clones in this sample may be carry-over from other donors' samples.

There are many counts of this clonotype. The V gene is TRBV29-1, the J gene TRBJ1-1, with unresolved D. Germline lookup yields CDR1 SQVTM and CDR2 ANQGSEA. Trimming left V 7 bases short and J 1 base short, with 7 bases between. The CDR3 length is 11 residues. In DNA, the CDR3 is TGCAGCGCCCGCCAGAACACTGAAGCTTTCTTT. Residues: CSARQNTEAFF. The full variable domain, rest sourced from reference TRBV29-1 and TRBJ1-1, is SAVISQKPSRDICQRGTSLTIQCQVDSQVTMMFWYRQQPGQSLTLIATANQGSEATYESGFVIDKFPISRPNLTFSTLTVSNMSPEDSSIYLCSARQNTEAFFGQGTRLTVV.

The rearrangement uses TRBV29-1 and TRBJ2-7; D may be TRBD1 (6 bases). Per the germline V gene, CDR1 is SQVTM and CDR2 is ANQGSEA. This CDR3 is 13 amino acids long. Trimming removed 4 bases from V and 2 bases from J, with 12 bases in between. The DNA of the CDR3 is TGCAGCGTTGTGAGACAGGAGCCCTACGAGCAGTACTTC. Residues: CSVVRQEPYEQYF.

This clonotype appeared many times. This chain joins TRBV20-1 and TRBJ2-1; TRBD2 agrees at 7 bases. In germline, CDR1 is DFQATT, CDR2 SNEGSKA (reference sequence). V was clipped by 0 bases and J by 0 bases; unmatched bases: 8. This CDR3 contains 17 residues. This chain's CDR3 is CSARDEAGLSSYNEQFF. CDR3 DNA: TGCAGTGCTAGAGATGAAGCGGGACTAAGCTCCTACAATGAGCAGTTCTTC.

The rearrangement joins TRBV12-3 or TRBV12-4 to TRBJ2-2; D is unresolved. Deletions cut 7 bases from V and 1 base from J, with 10 bases between. This CDR3 has 14 residues. The CDR3 loop is CASTWTVNTGELFF. The CDR3 DNA reads as TGTGCCAGCACCTGGACGGTGAACACCGGGGAGCTGTTTTTT.

This clonotype was seen at least ten times. The J gene is TRBJ2-7, the V gene TRBV25-1, with D unresolved. V gave up 9 bases and J gave up 5 bases, with 17 bases separating them. Germline V gene data show CDR1 as MGHDK and CDR2 as SYGVNS. The length of the CDR3 is 13 residues. CDR3 residues: CARPRVLKDEQYF. The DNA for the CDR3 is TGTGCCAGGCCACGAGTGTTGAAAGACGAGCAGTACTTC.

The chain uses TRBV18 and TRBJ2-3; D not resolved. Germline V gives CDR1 KGHSH, CDR2 LQKENI. Trimming took 3 bases from V and 3 from J, leaving 4 bases between them. The CDR3 has 12 residues. DNA of the CDR3: TGTGCCAGCTCACCTCGAACAGATACGCAGTATTTT. Its translation is CASSPRTDTQYF.

The chain uses TRBV6-5 and TRBJ1-4; D is unclear. CDR1 is MNHEY and CDR2 is SVGAGI in the germline V gene. Trimming removed 2 bases at V and 4 bases at J, with 11 bases between. The CDR3 is 15 amino acids. CDR3 DNA sequence: TGTGCCAGCAGTTACGGCATAGAGAATAATGAAAAACTGTTTTTT. Residues: CASSYGIENNEKLFF.

The chain couples TRBV12-3 or TRBV12-4 to TRBJ2-3; tentative D call: TRBD2 (7 bases). Trimming shortened V by 7 bases and J by 2 bases, and 13 bases separated the two germline ends. The length of the CDR3 is 14 residues. The CDR3: CASKGGVPTDTQYF. DNA for the CDR3: TGTGCCAGCAAAGGGGGGGTCCCCACAGATACGCAGTATTTT.